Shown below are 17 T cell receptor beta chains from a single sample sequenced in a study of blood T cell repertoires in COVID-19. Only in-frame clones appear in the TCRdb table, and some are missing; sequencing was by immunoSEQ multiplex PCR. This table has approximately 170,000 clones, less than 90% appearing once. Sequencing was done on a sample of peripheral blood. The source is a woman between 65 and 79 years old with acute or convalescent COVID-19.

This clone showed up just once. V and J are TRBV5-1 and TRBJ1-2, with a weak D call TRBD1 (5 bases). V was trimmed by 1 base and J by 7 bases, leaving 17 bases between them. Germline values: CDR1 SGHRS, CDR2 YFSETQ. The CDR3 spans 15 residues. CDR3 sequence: CASSLRGEGWSGYTF. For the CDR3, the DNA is TGCGCCAGCAGCTTGAGGGGTGAAGGGTGGAGTGGCTACACCTTC.

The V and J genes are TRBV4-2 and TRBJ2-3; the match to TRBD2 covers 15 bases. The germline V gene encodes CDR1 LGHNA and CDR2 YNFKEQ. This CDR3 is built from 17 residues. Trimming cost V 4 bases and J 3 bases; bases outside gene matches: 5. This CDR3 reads CASSPWTSGGATDTQYF. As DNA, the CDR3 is TGTGCCAGCAGCCCGTGGACTAGCGGGGGGGCTACAGATACGCAGTATTTT.

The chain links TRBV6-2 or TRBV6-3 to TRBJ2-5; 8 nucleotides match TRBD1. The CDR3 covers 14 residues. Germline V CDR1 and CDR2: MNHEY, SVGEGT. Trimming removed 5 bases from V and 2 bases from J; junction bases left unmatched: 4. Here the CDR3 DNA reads TGTGCCAGCAGTCGCAACAGGGGGCAAGAGACCCAGTACTTC. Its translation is CASSRNRGQETQYF.

The CDR3 protein is CASSQPTSSEQYF. CDR3 in DNA: TGTGCCAGCAGCCAACCCACTAGTTCCGAGCAGTACTTC. The chain has TRBV4-2 and TRBJ2-7, with a tentative D call TRBD2 (5 bases). CDR1 and CDR2 from the germline V gene are LGHNA and YNFKEQ. The V end lost 2 bases, the J end lost 6 bases, and 11 bases lay between the germline ends. The CDR3 extends over 13 amino acids.

For the CDR3, the DNA is TGTGCCAGCAGTCACGGTGGACAGGGGTTCGAGCAGTTCTTC. It translates to CASSHGGQGFEQFF. The chain couples TRBV6-2 or TRBV6-3 to TRBJ2-1; 9 nucleotides align to TRBD1. The CDR3 is 14 amino acids. Germline lookup yields CDR1 MNHEY and CDR2 SVGEGT. The junction had 9 bases not matched to a gene; V was cut back by 5 bases and J by 10 bases.

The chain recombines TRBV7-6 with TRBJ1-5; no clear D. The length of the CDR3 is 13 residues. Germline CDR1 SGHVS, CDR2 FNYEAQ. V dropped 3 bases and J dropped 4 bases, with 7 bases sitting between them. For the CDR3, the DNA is TGTGCCAGCAGCTTTTCCCCAAATCAGCCCCAGCATTTT. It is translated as CASSFSPNQPQHF.

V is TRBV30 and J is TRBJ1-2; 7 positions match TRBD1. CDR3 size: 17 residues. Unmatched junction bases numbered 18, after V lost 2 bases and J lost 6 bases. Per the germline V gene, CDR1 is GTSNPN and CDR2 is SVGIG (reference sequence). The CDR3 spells CAWSTLKQTGTYNGYTF. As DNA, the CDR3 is TGTGCCTGGAGTACCCTGAAACAGACAGGGACATACAATGGCTACACCTTC.

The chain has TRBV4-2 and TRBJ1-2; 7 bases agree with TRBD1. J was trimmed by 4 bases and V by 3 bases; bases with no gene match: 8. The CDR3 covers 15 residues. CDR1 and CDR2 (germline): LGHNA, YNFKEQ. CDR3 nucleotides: TGTGCCAGCAGCCAGGGTCGACAGGGTCCCTATGGCTACACCTTC. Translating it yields CASSQGRQGPYGYTF.

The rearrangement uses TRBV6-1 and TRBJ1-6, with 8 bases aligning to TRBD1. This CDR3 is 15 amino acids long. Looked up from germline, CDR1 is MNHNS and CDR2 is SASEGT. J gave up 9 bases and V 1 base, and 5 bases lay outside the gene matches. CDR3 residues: CASSEGQGSVSPLHF. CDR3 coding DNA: TGTGCCAGCAGTGAAGGACAGGGGAGCGTTTCACCCCTCCACTTT.

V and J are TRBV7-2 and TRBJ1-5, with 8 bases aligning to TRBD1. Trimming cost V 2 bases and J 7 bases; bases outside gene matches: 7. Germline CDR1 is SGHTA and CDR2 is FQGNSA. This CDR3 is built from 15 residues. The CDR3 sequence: CASSLNTGGVQPQHF. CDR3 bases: TGTGCCAGCAGCTTAAATACAGGGGGAGTCCAGCCCCAGCATTTT.

The chain's CDR3 is CASGSSGISYEQYF. The CDR3 nucleotides read TGTGCCAGCGGGAGTAGCGGGATCTCCTACGAGCAGTACTTC. This chain links TRBV2 with TRBJ2-7; 8 positions agree with TRBD2. CDR1 and CDR2 from the germline V gene are SNHLY and FYNNEI. V trimming: 8 bases; J trimming: 0 bases; junction bases outside the gene matches: 6. The CDR3 contains 14 residues.

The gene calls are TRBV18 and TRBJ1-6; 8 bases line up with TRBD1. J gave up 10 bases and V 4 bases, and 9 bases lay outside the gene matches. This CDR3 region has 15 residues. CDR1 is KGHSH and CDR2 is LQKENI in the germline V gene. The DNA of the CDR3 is TGTGCCAGCTCACGCGGGGGACAGGAGGGATCACCCCTCCACTTT. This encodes CASSRGGQEGSPLHF.

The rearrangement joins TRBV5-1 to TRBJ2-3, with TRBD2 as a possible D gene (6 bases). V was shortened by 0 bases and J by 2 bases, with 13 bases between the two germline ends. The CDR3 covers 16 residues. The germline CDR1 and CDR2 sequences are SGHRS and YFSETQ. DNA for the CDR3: TGCGCCAGCAGCTTGGGCCGGGACTGGCCCACAGATACGCAGTATTTT. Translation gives CASSLGRDWPTDTQYF.

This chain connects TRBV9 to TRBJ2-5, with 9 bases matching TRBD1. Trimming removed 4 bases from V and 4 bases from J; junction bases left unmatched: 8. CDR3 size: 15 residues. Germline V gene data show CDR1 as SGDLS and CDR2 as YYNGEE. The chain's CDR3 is CASSSGGTGIETQYF. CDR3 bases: TGTGCCAGCAGCAGCGGTGGGACAGGGATAGAGACCCAGTACTTC.

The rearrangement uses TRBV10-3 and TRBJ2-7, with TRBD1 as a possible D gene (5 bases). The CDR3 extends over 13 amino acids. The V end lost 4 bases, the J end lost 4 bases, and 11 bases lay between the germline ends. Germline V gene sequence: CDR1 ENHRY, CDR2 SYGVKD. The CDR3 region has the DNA TGTGCCATCAGTGGGGTAGGGGCGTACGAGCAGTACTTC. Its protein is CAISGVGAYEQYF.

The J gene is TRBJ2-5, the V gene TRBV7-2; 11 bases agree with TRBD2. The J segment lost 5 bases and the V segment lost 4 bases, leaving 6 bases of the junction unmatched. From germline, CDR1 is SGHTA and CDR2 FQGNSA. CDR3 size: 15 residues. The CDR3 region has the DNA TGTGCCAGCAGCTGGGGTAGCGGGAGGGCGGAGACCCAGTACTTC. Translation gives CASSWGSGRAETQYF.

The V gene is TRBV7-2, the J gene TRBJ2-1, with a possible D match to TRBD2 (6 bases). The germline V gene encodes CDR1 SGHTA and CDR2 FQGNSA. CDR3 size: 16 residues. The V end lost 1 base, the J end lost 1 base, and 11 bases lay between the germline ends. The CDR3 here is CASSLGAGMSYNEQFF. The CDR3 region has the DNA TGTGCCAGCAGCTTAGGCGCGGGGATGTCCTACAATGAGCAGTTCTTC.